The clone carrying this TCR beta chain was detected many times. Antigen unknown. TCRdb processed the 5' RACE reads anew with MiXCR; each CDR3 protein has one entry. The sample gives 10,000 or so distinct CDR3 sequences, over 9.5% of which show up once; around 14% is in the top ten. Time point denoted: sample taken at primary tumor resection. There were 65 or so donors, all of them untreated patients with early-stage non-small cell lung cancer. The sample comes from a study of spatial heterogeneity in lung cancer. Study-wide background: Detection consistently yielded more beta chains than alpha chains. Combinations of a unique TCR and a UMI were tallied in raw reads, and on average each appeared more than ten times. Study-wide results and limits: When ubiquitous and regional expanded TCRs were counted, their numbers tracked ubiquitous and regional nonsynonymous mutations, respectively. Mutation counts in tumors were tracked by counts of expanded intratumoral alpha and beta TCRs.

The clonotype originates from a female donor with early-stage non-small cell lung cancer. The sequenced sample was lung tumor tissue, obtained at surgery.

The CDR3 spells CASSYDSGGHEQYF. The CDR3 DNA is TGTGCCAGCAGTTACGATAGCGGGGGACACGAGCAGTACTTC. V gene TRBV6-7 combines with J gene TRBJ2-7; 9 bases are shared with TRBD2. TRBV6-7 is flagged as an ORF with uncertain function. Losses at the gene ends were 2 bases for V and 5 bases for J; bases not matched to a gene: 4. The CDR3 covers 14 residues.